Described below is a single TCR beta chain sequence and its context. This entry is derived from a study of shared T cell receptors in the human thymus. Sequenced by immunoSEQ multiplex PCR; TCRdb stores in-frame clones only, minus some. The table has 500,000 to 850,000 clones, 80% to 90% seen once. Germline V gene lookup returns CDR1 SGHVT and CDR2 SQSDAQ. The ends lost 1 base at V and 6 bases at J; junction bases unmatched: 21. CDR3 length: 22 amino acids. This sample was also put to use in a study of human thymus T cells. As reported in that work: Thymus tissue was removed during corrective cardiac surgery.

Sample: thymocytes. The TCR sequence derives from a boy under two years old with a congenital heart defect. This chain connects TRBV7-4 to TRBJ2-3; TRBD2 agrees at 14 bases. The chain's CDR3 is CASSLVSVRPGLAGETGDTQYF. In nucleotides, the CDR3 is TGTGCCAGCAGCTTAGTCTCTGTCAGGCCGGGACTAGCGGGAGAAACCGGGGATACGCAGTATTTT.